The 27 T cell receptor beta chains below all came from one sample that was sequenced in a study of T-cell memory formation after mild COVID-19. TCRdb re-called the 5' RACE reads with MiXCR, one entry per CDR3 protein. The table includes some 97,000 distinct CDR3 sequences, around 10% detected once. Sample: PBMCs or a T cell subset sorted from them (not recorded which). Source of these receptors: a young man who had mild COVID-19 (a few samples of this study predate the infection). Cell type and time point are not known.

This clonotype has a count of ten or more. J is TRBJ2-1 and V is TRBV29-1; D is tentatively TRBD1 or TRBD2 (5 bases each). The CDR3 totals 15 residues. Germline values: CDR1 SQVTM, CDR2 ANQGSEA. V gave up 4 bases and J gave up 0 bases, with 13 bases separating them. CDR3 nucleotides: TGCAGCGTTGTCGTCGGGGCGAGCTCCTACAATGAGCAGTTCTTC. This encodes CSVVVGASSYNEQFF.

The genes are TRBV29-1 and TRBJ1-1, with unresolved D. Trimming took off 4 bases at V and 1 base at J, with 10 bases between the two ends. Germline V gives CDR1 SQVTM, CDR2 ANQGSEA. The CDR3 length is 13 residues. CDR3 in amino acids: CSVGIGPNTEAFF. The CDR3 DNA reads as TGCAGCGTTGGAATAGGGCCGAACACTGAAGCTTTCTTT.

The J gene is TRBJ1-5, the V gene TRBV19; D may be TRBD1 (5 bases). This CDR3 spans 16 amino acids. From germline, CDR1 is LNHDA and CDR2 SQIVND (reference sequence). Trimming removed 5 bases from V and 8 bases from J, with 22 bases in between. Here the CDR3 reads CASSSIEGQGPEPQHF. In DNA, the CDR3 is TGTGCCAGTAGTTCAATCGAGGGGCAGGGCCCGGAGCCCCAGCATTTT.

V gene TRBV4-2 combines with J gene TRBJ2-5, with D tentatively TRBD1 (6 bases). Looked up from germline, CDR1 is LGHNA and CDR2 is YNFKEQ. Trimming pared 0 bases from V and 4 bases from J, leaving 12 bases between. The CDR3 is made up of 15 amino acids. CDR3 protein: CASSQDPGVGETQYF. The CDR3 DNA is TGTGCCAGCAGCCAAGATCCAGGGGTAGGAGAGACCCAGTACTTC.

This clonotype appeared a few times. This chain joins TRBV6-1 and TRBJ1-5; weak D call: TRBD1 (5 bases). V lost 6 bases and J 0 bases, leaving 9 bases between the germline ends. Germline loops: CDR1 MNHNS, CDR2 SASEGT. The CDR3 covers 14 residues. The CDR3 nucleotides read TGTGCCAGCAGGGGGGGATTTAGCAATCAGCCCCAGCATTTT. This translates into CASRGGFSNQPQHF.

The chain links TRBV20-1 to TRBJ2-2; unclear D gene. Deletions cut 0 bases from V and 7 bases from J, with 3 bases between. Germline V gene data show CDR1 as DFQATT and CDR2 as SNEGSKA (reference sequence). The CDR3 has 11 residues. The CDR3 loop is CSARDGGELFF. The CDR3 DNA reads as TGCAGTGCTAGAGATGGCGGGGAGCTGTTTTTT.

V usage is TRBV4-3 and J usage is TRBJ1-4; unclear D gene. Germline assignment: CDR1 LGHNA and CDR2 YSLEER. The V gene lost 0 bases and the J gene lost 4 bases, with 9 bases spanning the gap. This CDR3 is built from 15 residues. The CDR3 bases are TGCGCCAGCAGCCAAGATTCCACAGTTAATGAAAAACTGTTTTTT. Residues: CASSQDSTVNEKLFF.

This clonotype was observed a handful of times. The chain recombines TRBV4-2 with TRBJ2-7, with TRBD1 as a possible D gene (6 bases). The V end was cut by 0 bases, the J end by 0 bases, with 12 bases between. Germline CDR1 LGHNA, CDR2 YNFKEQ. The CDR3 length is 16 residues. CDR3 sequence reads: CASSQDWPGDSYEQYF. The CDR3 DNA is TGTGCCAGCAGCCAAGATTGGCCAGGGGACTCCTACGAGCAGTACTTC.

This chain joins TRBV19 and TRBJ1-6; possible D gene TRBD1, 5 bases. Looked up from germline, CDR1 is LNHDA and CDR2 is SQIVND (reference sequence). The CDR3 loop spans 16 amino acids. The V gene lost 3 bases and the J gene lost 4 bases, with 13 bases spanning the gap. CDR3 DNA: TGTGCCAGTAGTATCCGGGGCGAAGGGTATAATTCACCCCTCCACTTT. Amino acid sequence: CASSIRGEGYNSPLHF.

This clonotype was recorded a few times. An end of the junction differs from the germline gene, which may be a read error. This chain joins TRBV6-6 and TRBJ2-3, with TRBD1 identical over 10 bases. CDR1 and CDR2 from the germline V gene are MNHNY and SVGAGI (reference sequence). This CDR3 region has 11 residues. CDR3 region: CASTSGTGEDF. Here the CDR3 DNA reads TGTGCCAGCACCTCCGGGACAGGGGAGGATTTT.

This clonotype showed up many times. The V and J genes are TRBV4-1 and TRBJ2-7, with D perhaps matching TRBD2 (6 bases). V was trimmed by 8 bases and J by 5 bases, leaving 16 bases between them. Germline V gene sequence: CDR1 MGHRA, CDR2 YSYEKL. The CDR3 is made up of 13 amino acids. CDR3 region: CASRGSGRNEQYF. Written as DNA, the CDR3 is TGCGCCAGCCGAGGATCGGGGAGGAACGAGCAGTACTTC.

This clonotype was seen a handful of times. V gene TRBV6-6 combines with J gene TRBJ2-1; possibly TRBD1 for D (6 bases). The CDR3 sequence is 15 residues long. Trimming pared 8 bases from V and 5 bases from J, leaving 19 bases between. Germline V gene sequence: CDR1 MNHNY, CDR2 SVGAGI (reference sequence). CDR3 bases: TGTGCCAGCGTTCTGGCGGCGCAGGGGCACAATGAGCAGTTCTTC. Encoded protein: CASVLAAQGHNEQFF.

J is TRBJ2-1 and V is TRBV4-1; 9 bases are shared with TRBD2. This CDR3 is 16 amino acids long. Looked up from germline, CDR1 is MGHRA and CDR2 is YSYEKL. Trimming at V came to 5 bases and at J to 6 bases, leaving 11 bases not matched to a gene. The CDR3 DNA sequence: TGCGCCAGCAGCTCTCCCAGTGGCGGGGGGGCCAATGAGCAGTTCTTC. Translating gives CASSSPSGGGANEQFF.

There are a few counts of this clonotype. The chain carries TRBV12-3 or TRBV12-4 and TRBJ2-6, with TRBD2 identical over 12 bases. V gave up 5 bases and J gave up 0 bases; unmatched junction bases: 8. The CDR3 is made up of 19 amino acids. The CDR3 protein is CASSPGTSGSSSGANVLTF. The CDR3 DNA follows: TGTGCCAGCAGTCCCGGGACTAGCGGGTCAAGCTCTGGGGCCAACGTCCTGACTTTC.

This clonotype has a handful of counts. The chain uses TRBV9 and TRBJ1-1, with 8 positions matching TRBD1. Germline-derived CDR1 and CDR2 are SGDLS and YYNGEE. V trimming: 3 bases; J trimming: 5 bases; junction bases outside the gene matches: 6. This CDR3 contains 14 residues. CDR3 loop: CASSDPTGGTEAFF. As DNA, the CDR3 is TGTGCCAGCAGCGACCCCACAGGGGGAACTGAAGCTTTCTTT.

This clonotype was detected a few times. The genes are TRBV7-9 and TRBJ2-7; 8 bases fit TRBD2. J gave up 5 bases and V 2 bases, and 8 bases lay outside the gene matches. The germline gives CDR1 SEHNR, CDR2 FQNEAQ (reference sequence). CDR3 length: 15 amino acids. CDR3 in amino acids: CASSLWSGGINEQYF. In nucleotides, the CDR3 is TGTGCCAGCAGCTTATGGTCGGGAGGGATAAACGAGCAGTACTTC.

The rearrangement links TRBV12-3 or TRBV12-4 to TRBJ1-1; maybe TRBD1 (5 bases). This CDR3 spans 12 amino acids. Trimming removed 3 bases from V and 4 bases from J, with 6 bases in between. The CDR3 sequence: CASSFGATEAFF. The CDR3 DNA follows: TGTGCCAGCAGTTTCGGGGCCACTGAAGCTTTCTTT.

This clonotype was counted many times. The genes are TRBV5-6 and TRBJ2-1, with 9 nucleotides matching TRBD2. Germline CDR1 is SGHDT and CDR2 is YYEEEE. The CDR3 has 15 residues. The V and J ends lost 3 bases and 6 bases, in that order; junction bases with no gene match: 7. The DNA of the CDR3 is TGTGCCAGCAGCTGGGCTAGCGGGGCCTCCAATGAGCAGTTCTTC. It codes for CASSWASGASNEQFF. Supplemented by reference TRBV5-6 and TRBJ2-1, the full variable domain reads DAGVTQSPTHLIKTRGQQVTLRCSPKSGHDTVSWYQQALGQGPQFIFQYYEEEERQRGNFPDRFSGHQFPNYSSELNVNALLLGDSALYLCASSWASGASNEQFFGPGTRLTVL.

The gene calls are TRBV7-6 and TRBJ1-6; weak D call: TRBD1 (5 bases). V was clipped by 4 bases and J by 10 bases, with 8 bases between them. CDR1 and CDR2 from the germline V gene are SGHVS and FNYEAQ. This CDR3 has 12 amino acids. The chain's CDR3 is CASSSGASPLHF. The DNA of the CDR3 is TGTGCCAGCAGCTCCGGGGCCTCACCCCTCCACTTT.

The rearrangement joins TRBV7-2 to TRBJ2-1; 7 bases map to TRBD1. The J segment lost 9 bases and the V segment lost 5 bases, leaving 4 bases of the junction unmatched. The CDR3 is 12 amino acids. Germline V gene sequence: CDR1 SGHTA, CDR2 FQGNSA. CDR3 in amino acids: CASSHTGVEQFF. As DNA, the CDR3 is TGTGCCAGCAGCCATACAGGGGTTGAGCAGTTCTTC.

This clonotype was observed a handful of times. The V call is TRBV12-3 or TRBV12-4, the J call TRBJ1-6, with a possible D match to TRBD1 (6 bases). Trimming took 5 bases from V and 9 from J, leaving 14 bases between them. There are 14 residues in the CDR3. CDR3 coding DNA: TGTGCCAGCAGTACGACAGGCCTAACTTCACCCCTCCACTTT. It translates to CASSTTGLTSPLHF.

The genes are TRBV11-2 and TRBJ2-7, with D unresolved. Germline assignment: CDR1 SGHAT and CDR2 FQNNGV. The germline V and J ends were trimmed by 5 bases and 7 bases, with 9 bases remaining between them. The CDR3 extends over 11 amino acids. CDR3 coding DNA: TGTGCCAGCAGCGCGAAGGGAGAGCAGTACTTC. Its protein is CASSAKGEQYF.

This clonotype came up a few times. The chain recombines TRBV7-9 with TRBJ1-1, with TRBD1 as a possible D gene (5 bases). Germline V CDR1 and CDR2: SEHNR, FQNEAQ (reference sequence). The CDR3 covers 13 residues. V was trimmed by 5 bases and J by 1 base, leaving 8 bases between them. The CDR3 spells CASSPQGNTEAFF. The CDR3 DNA sequence: TGTGCCAGCAGCCCTCAGGGGAACACTGAAGCTTTCTTT.

V and J are TRBV4-1 and TRBJ1-1; no definite D call. The CDR3 is 16 residues long. V was pared by 2 bases and J by 0 bases, with 13 bases between. In germline, CDR1 is MGHRA, CDR2 YSYEKL. The CDR3 loop reads CASSQQMTELNTEAFF. The CDR3 DNA follows: TGCGCCAGCAGCCAACAGATGACCGAGCTGAACACTGAAGCTTTCTTT.

This sequence joins TRBV12-3 or TRBV12-4 and TRBJ2-1; D may be TRBD1 (5 bases). Deletions cut 6 bases from V and 8 bases from J, with 20 bases between. The CDR3 extends over 15 amino acids. The chain's CDR3 is CASRHRLARRDEQFF. DNA of the CDR3: TGTGCCAGCAGACACAGGTTAGCCAGACGTGATGAGCAGTTCTTC.

The chain has TRBV27 and TRBJ2-7, with D perhaps matching TRBD2 (6 bases). The length of the CDR3 is 16 residues. The germline V gene encodes CDR1 MNHEY and CDR2 SMNVEV (reference sequence). The V end was cut by 2 bases, the J end by 5 bases, with 19 bases between. The chain's CDR3 is CASSLHPGRLPHEQYF. Written as DNA, the CDR3 is TGTGCCAGCAGTTTACATCCAGGGAGGCTTCCCCACGAGCAGTACTTC.

This clonotype was seen more than once but under ten times. The chain uses TRBV6-5 and TRBJ1-2, with TRBD1 as a possible D gene (6 bases). The CDR3 sequence is 16 residues long. The V end was cut by 2 bases, the J end by 2 bases, with 15 bases between. Germline CDR1 MNHEY, CDR2 SVGAGI. The CDR3 nucleotides are TGTGCCAGCAGTTACCCCTCAGGGGAGGGGAACTATGGCTACACCTTC. This codes for CASSYPSGEGNYGYTF.